The 21 T cell receptor beta chains given below trace back to one sample, sequenced in a study of T cells after yellow fever vaccination (dated 2019 in TCRdb). Library prep was done by 5' RACE. The listed sequencing device is Illumina HiSeq 2500. The public reads were run again by TCRdb, first through fastp at Q25 and then through MiXCR, and only productive beta chains were kept. Each entry is one CDR3 protein sequence, shown with its most common DNA and genes. Present in this sample are approximately 510,000 distinct CDR3 sequences, just over 20% of which were seen just once. The ten biggest clones cover about 16% of the sample. The treatment or condition label, read with the paper, signifies: live attenuated yellow fever vaccine strain. Sequenced here: PBMCs, sampled roughly 23 days after the first yellow fever vaccination. All receptors come from a man aged 18 to 30 who received the YFV17D yellow fever vaccine.

The sample holds many counts of this clonotype. V is TRBV3-1 and J is TRBJ1-2; D perhaps matches TRBD1 (5 bases). The germline CDR1 and CDR2 sequences are LGHDT and YNNKEL (reference sequence). The CDR3 is 13 amino acids. Trimming took off 1 base at V and 7 bases at J, with 10 bases between the two ends. In nucleotides, the CDR3 is TGTGCCAGCAGCCAAGTAGGTCAGGGTGGCTACACCTTC. Its translation is CASSQVGQGGYTF.

This clonotype was picked up a small number of times. J is TRBJ2-6 and V is TRBV11-2; a weak D match, TRBD1 (5 bases). Germline V gives CDR1 SGHAT, CDR2 FQNNGV. The CDR3 runs 15 residues. Trimming cost V 5 bases and J 2 bases, with 10 bases left between them. The CDR3 nucleotides read TGTGCCAGCAGCCTAAAAGGGGCTGGGGCCAACGTCCTGACTTTC. Its protein is CASSLKGAGANVLTF. Filled out from reference TRBV11-2 and TRBJ2-6, the complete variable domain reads EAGVAQSPRYKIIEKRQSVAFWCNPISGHATLYWYQQILGQGPKLLIQFQNNGVVDDSQLPKDRFSAERLKGVDSTLKIQPAKLEDSAVYLCASSLKGAGANVLTFGAGSRLTVL.

In its sample, this clonotype was seen a few times. V and J are TRBV15 and TRBJ2-3; TRBD1 agrees at 7 bases. CDR3 size: 16 residues. The germline CDR1 and CDR2 sequences are LNHNV and YYDKDF (reference sequence). The junction had 10 bases not matched to a gene; V was cut back by 4 bases and J by 3 bases. The CDR3 here is CATSIVRGSGTDTQYF. In nucleotides, the CDR3 is TGTGCCACCAGCATTGTCAGGGGGTCTGGGACAGATACGCAGTATTTT.

A few counts support this clonotype. The chain joins TRBV5-1 to TRBJ2-6; 7 nucleotides agree with TRBD1. This CDR3 has 19 residues. With 3 bases clipped from V and 0 bases from J, the junction kept 12 bases outside the gene matches. Germline loops: CDR1 SGHRS, CDR2 YFSETQ. CDR3 DNA sequence: TGCGCCAGCAGCTGGGGAGACAGGGAGTTAGCCTCTGGGGCCAACGTCCTGACTTTC. It encodes CASSWGDRELASGANVLTF.

Ten or more counts support this clonotype. The chain links TRBV12-3 or TRBV12-4 to TRBJ2-5; D is ambiguous. The ends were cut back, 6 bases at V and 0 bases at J, with 5 bases in the middle. CDR3 length: 12 amino acids. CDR3 in amino acids: CASSRDQETQYF. The CDR3 nucleotides read TGTGCCAGCAGCCGGGACCAAGAGACCCAGTACTTC.

This chain uses TRBV28 with TRBJ2-5; the D call may be TRBD1 or TRBD2 (5 bases each). Deletions cut 7 bases from V and 5 bases from J, with 17 bases between. Germline V lookup: CDR1 MDHEN, CDR2 SYDVKM. The CDR3 consists of 14 residues. The CDR3 reads CASTFLRGRETQYF. The DNA for the CDR3 is TGTGCCAGCACCTTTCTCCGGGGCAGGGAGACCCAGTACTTC.

The V gene is TRBV11-2, the J gene TRBJ1-2; D not certain. CDR3 length: 15 amino acids. With 3 bases removed from V and 0 bases from J, the gap between germline ends came to 11 bases. Per the germline V gene, CDR1 is SGHAT and CDR2 is FQNNGV. CDR3 bases: TGTGCCAGCAGCTTTAACCAAAAAGCTAACTATGGCTACACCTTC. Its translation: CASSFNQKANYGYTF.

This chain uses TRBV28 with TRBJ2-2; D ambiguous. V lost 1 base to trimming and J lost 11 bases, with 5 bases between them. The CDR3 spans 11 residues. The V gene's germline CDR1 is MDHEN and CDR2 SYDVKM. The CDR3 reads CASSLYRELFF. As DNA, the CDR3 is TGTGCCAGCAGTTTATATCGAGAGCTGTTTTTT. Complete variable domain (other parts from reference TRBV28 and TRBJ2-2): DVKVTQSSRYLVKRTGEKVFLECVQDMDHENMFWYRQDPGLGLRLIYFSYDVKMKEKGDIPEGYSVSREKKERFSLILESASTNQTSMYLCASSLYRELFFGEGSRLTVL.

The V and J genes are TRBV9 and TRBJ2-5; 9 positions agree with TRBD1. With V trimmed by 2 bases and J by 5 bases, 4 bases remained unmatched. This CDR3 spans 14 amino acids. CDR1 and CDR2 from the germline V gene are SGDLS and YYNGEE. The CDR3 sequence is CASSVRDRVETQYF. The CDR3 DNA sequence: TGTGCCAGCAGCGTGAGGGACAGGGTGGAGACCCAGTACTTC.

This clonotype appeared a few times. The chain carries TRBV25-1 and TRBJ2-3, with D possibly being TRBD1 (6 bases). Trimming left V 6 bases short and J 4 bases short, with 14 bases between. Germline CDR1 reads MGHDK; CDR2 reads SYGVNS. This CDR3 comprises 14 residues. The CDR3 bases are TGTGCCAGCAGGACAGGTGACCCCCCAGATACGCAGTATTTT. Its protein is CASRTGDPPDTQYF.

This clonotype was detected a few times. The J gene is TRBJ2-4, the V gene TRBV4-1, with D possibly matching TRBD2 (6 bases). The CDR3 consists of 18 residues. Per the germline V gene, CDR1 is MGHRA and CDR2 is YSYEKL. The germline V and J ends were trimmed by 3 bases and 5 bases, with 23 bases remaining between them. The CDR3 DNA reads as TGCGCCAGCAGCCAGTCCGGGGGATTGCGACATTATCAAAACATTCAGTACTTC. Residues: CASSQSGGLRHYQNIQYF.

The rearrangement uses TRBV7-7 and TRBJ2-3; the match to TRBD2 covers 9 bases. Trimming removed 5 bases from V and 1 base from J; junction bases left unmatched: 16. The CDR3 contains 19 residues. CDR1 SSHAT and CDR2 FNYEAQ come from the germline V gene (reference sequence). DNA for the CDR3: TGTGCCAGCAGCCTCTCCCCAGCGGGGGGTACGAGGGGCACAGATACGCAGTATTTT. Amino acids: CASSLSPAGGTRGTDTQYF.

This sequence joins TRBV6-5 and TRBJ2-6; no reliable D call. Per the germline V gene, CDR1 is MNHEY and CDR2 is SVGAGI. The CDR3 sequence is 15 residues long. V lost 2 bases and J lost 2, with 7 bases in between. The CDR3 reads CASSYREPGANVLTF. The CDR3 DNA follows: TGTGCCAGCAGTTACAGGGAACCTGGGGCCAACGTCCTGACTTTC.

The chain uses TRBV20-1 and TRBJ2-4; D uncertain. This CDR3 is built from 11 residues. Trimming stripped 4 bases from V and 5 bases from J, with 6 bases between. Germline loops: CDR1 DFQATT, CDR2 SNEGSKA (reference sequence). The CDR3 is CSAIHQNIQYF. As DNA, the CDR3 is TGCAGTGCTATACATCAAAACATTCAGTACTTC.

The V call is TRBV6-5, the J call TRBJ2-2; TRBD2 matches 7 bases. The CDR3 sequence is 17 residues long. Per the germline V gene, CDR1 is MNHEY and CDR2 is SVGAGI. V was clipped by 0 bases and J by 0 bases; unmatched bases: 4. This CDR3 is CASSYSRLAANTGELFF. As DNA, the CDR3 is TGTGCCAGCAGTTACTCGAGGCTAGCGGCGAACACCGGGGAGCTGTTTTTT.

The sample holds a few counts of this clonotype. The V call is TRBV15, the J call TRBJ2-1; TRBD1 or TRBD2 may be the D gene (7 bases each). The germline CDR1 and CDR2 sequences are LNHNV and YYDKDF (reference sequence). This CDR3 has 15 residues. The V end lost 4 bases, the J end lost 3 bases, and 13 bases lay between the germline ends. CDR3 region: CATSTTRGGYNEQFF. The CDR3 DNA reads as TGTGCCACCAGCACCACCAGGGGGGGCTACAATGAGCAGTTCTTC.

The chain recombines TRBV18 with TRBJ2-3; D gene unclear. The germline CDR1 and CDR2 sequences are KGHSH and LQKENI. This CDR3 contains 16 residues. Trimming shortened V by 3 bases and J by 0 bases, and 13 bases separated the two germline ends. The CDR3 spells CASSPPGSLSTDTQYF. The CDR3, as DNA: TGTGCCAGCTCACCCCCGGGTTCTCTCAGCACAGATACGCAGTATTTT.

The rearrangement joins TRBV7-2 to TRBJ2-4; unclear D gene. This CDR3 contains 13 residues. Trimming left V 2 bases short and J 7 bases short, with 9 bases between. Germline V lookup: CDR1 SGHTA, CDR2 FQGNSA. CDR3 in amino acids: CASSLPLWNIQYF. The DNA for the CDR3 is TGTGCCAGCAGCTTACCCCTTTGGAACATTCAGTACTTC.

This clonotype was recorded a few times. The chain couples TRBV5-5 to TRBJ1-2; a possible D gene is TRBD1 (5 bases). Trimming took off 2 bases at V and 8 bases at J, with 10 bases between the two ends. The CDR3 extends over 12 amino acids. CDR1 and CDR2 from the germline V gene are SGHKS and YYEKEE (reference sequence). The CDR3 region is CASSFGGMGYTF. The CDR3 region has the DNA TGTGCCAGCAGCTTCGGGGGAATGGGCTACACCTTC. Variable domain in full (rest from reference TRBV5-5 and TRBJ1-2): DAGVTQSPTHLIKTRGQQVTLRCSPISGHKSVSWYQQVLGQGPQFIFQYYEKEERGRGNFPDRFSARQFPNYSSELNVNALLLGDSALYLCASSFGGMGYTFGSGTRLTVV.

The chain couples TRBV20-1 to TRBJ1-5, with 9 nucleotides matching TRBD1. Germline V gene data show CDR1 as DFQATT and CDR2 as SNEGSKA (reference sequence). J gave up 6 bases and V 3 bases, and 12 bases lay outside the gene matches. This CDR3 has 16 amino acids. The CDR3 sequence: CSASSFSQGAIQPQHF. In DNA form, the CDR3 reads TGCAGTGCTAGCAGCTTCTCACAGGGGGCAATTCAGCCCCAGCATTTT.

The CDR3 reads CASSPLTGPSDIQYF. DNA for the CDR3: TGTGCCAGCAGCCCCCTTACGGGACCCTCAGACATTCAGTACTTC. The V gene is TRBV7-2, the J gene TRBJ2-4; D may correspond to TRBD1 or TRBD2 (5 bases each). Trimming cost V 5 bases and J 8 bases, with 19 bases left between them. The CDR3 is 15 residues long. Per the germline V gene, CDR1 is SGHTA and CDR2 is FQGNSA.